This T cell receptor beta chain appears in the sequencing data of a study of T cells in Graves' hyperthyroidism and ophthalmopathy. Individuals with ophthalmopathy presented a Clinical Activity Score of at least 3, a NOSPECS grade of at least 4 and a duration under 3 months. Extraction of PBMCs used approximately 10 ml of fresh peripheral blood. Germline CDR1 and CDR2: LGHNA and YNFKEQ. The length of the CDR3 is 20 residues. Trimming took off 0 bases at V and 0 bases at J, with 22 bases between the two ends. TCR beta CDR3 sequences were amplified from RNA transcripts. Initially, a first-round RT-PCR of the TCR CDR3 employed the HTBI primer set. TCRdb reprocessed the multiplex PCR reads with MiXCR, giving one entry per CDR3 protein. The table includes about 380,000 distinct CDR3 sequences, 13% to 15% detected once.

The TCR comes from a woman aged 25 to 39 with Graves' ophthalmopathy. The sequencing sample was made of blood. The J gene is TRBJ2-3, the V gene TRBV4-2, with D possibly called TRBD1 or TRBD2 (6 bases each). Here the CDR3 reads CASSQEYWGRGDPSTDTQYF. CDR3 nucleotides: TGTGCCAGCAGCCAAGAATACTGGGGGCGGGGAGACCCTAGCACAGATACGCAGTATTTT.